The T cell receptor beta chain under discussion was sequenced for a study of T cell repertoires in cytomegalovirus infection. Whole-study context: Recently described HLA-C-restricted plus well-studied HLA-B-restricted CMV epitopes were used. It can be stated that public TCR beta signatures indicated CMV infection as well as a matching HLA type. Broader study findings: Summed frequency of public TCR beta families distinguished CMV carriers with the relevant HLA.

Each CDR3 protein gets one entry after TCRdb re-called the reads with MiXCR. The data show hundreds of thousands of distinct CDR3 sequences, under 55% seen once. A word on this clonotype: As yet, its antigen is unknown.

V was shortened by 3 bases and J by 4 bases, with 9 bases between the two germline ends. Germline V gene sequence: CDR1 MNHNS, CDR2 SASEGT. This CDR3 is 13 amino acids long. The source was cultured PBMCs, collected from culture after CMV antigen stimulation. The clonotype was recovered from a human donor in good health (CMV status not recorded). Some clones in this sample may be carry-over from other donors' samples. The rearrangement links TRBV6-1 to TRBJ1-2, with D maybe TRBD1 (5 bases). CDR3 coding DNA: TGTGCCAGCAGTGATGGCACAGGCTATGGCTACACCTTC. Its protein product is CASSDGTGYGYTF.